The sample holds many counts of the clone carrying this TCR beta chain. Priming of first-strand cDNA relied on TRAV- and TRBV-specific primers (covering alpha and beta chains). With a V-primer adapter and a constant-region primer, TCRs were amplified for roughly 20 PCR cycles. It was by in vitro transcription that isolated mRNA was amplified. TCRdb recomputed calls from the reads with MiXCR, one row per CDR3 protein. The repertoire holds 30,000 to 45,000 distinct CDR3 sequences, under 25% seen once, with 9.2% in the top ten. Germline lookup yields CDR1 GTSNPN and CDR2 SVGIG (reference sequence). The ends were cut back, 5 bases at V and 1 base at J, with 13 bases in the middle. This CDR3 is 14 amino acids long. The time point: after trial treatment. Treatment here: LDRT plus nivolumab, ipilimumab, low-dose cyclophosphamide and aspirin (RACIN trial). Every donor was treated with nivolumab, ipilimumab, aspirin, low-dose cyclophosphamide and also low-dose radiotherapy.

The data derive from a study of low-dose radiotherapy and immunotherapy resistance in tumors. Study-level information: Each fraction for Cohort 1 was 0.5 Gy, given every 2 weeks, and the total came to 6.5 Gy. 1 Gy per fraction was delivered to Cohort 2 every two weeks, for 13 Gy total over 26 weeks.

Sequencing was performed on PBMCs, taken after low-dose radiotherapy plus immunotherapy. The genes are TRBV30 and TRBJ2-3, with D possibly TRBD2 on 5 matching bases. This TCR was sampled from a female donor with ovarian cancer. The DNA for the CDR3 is TGTGCCTGGGGACTCCCTGGGGGCACAGATACGCAGTATTTT. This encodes CAWGLPGGTDTQYF.